This T cell receptor (beta chain) was found in a study of T cell responses to AZD1222 COVID-19 vaccine. Study-wide points: The number of AZD1222 recipients seropositive at baseline was only five to seven.

Comment on this clone: No antigen is known for it.

TCRdb's copy holds only in-frame clones and misses some; the assay was immunoSEQ multiplex PCR. The table includes roughly 150,000 clones, 85% to 90% detected once. Specimen: peripheral blood, collected 28 days after the second AZD1222 dose. This TCR was recovered from an adult who received the AZD1222 COVID-19 vaccine.

CDR3 in DNA: TGCGCCAGCAGCTTGGACCCGAAGGGGACCCAGTACTTC. Protein: CASSLDPKGTQYF. This rearrangement joins TRBV5-1 to TRBJ2-5; no definite D call. Per the germline V gene, CDR1 is SGHRS and CDR2 is YFSETQ. This CDR3 is 13 amino acids long. The V gene lost 0 bases and the J gene lost 7 bases, with 10 bases spanning the gap.